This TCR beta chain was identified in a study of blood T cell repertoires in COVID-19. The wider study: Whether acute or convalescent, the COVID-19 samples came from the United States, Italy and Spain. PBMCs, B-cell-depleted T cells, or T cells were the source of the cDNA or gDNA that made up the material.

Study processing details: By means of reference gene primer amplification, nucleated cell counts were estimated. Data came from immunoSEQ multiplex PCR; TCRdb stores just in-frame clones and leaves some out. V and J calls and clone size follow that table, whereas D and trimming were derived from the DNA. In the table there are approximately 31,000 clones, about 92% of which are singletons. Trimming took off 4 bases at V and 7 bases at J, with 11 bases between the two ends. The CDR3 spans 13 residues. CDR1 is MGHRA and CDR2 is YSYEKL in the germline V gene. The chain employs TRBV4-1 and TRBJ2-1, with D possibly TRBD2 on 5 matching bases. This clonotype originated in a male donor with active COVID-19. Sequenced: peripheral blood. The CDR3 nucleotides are TGCGCCAGCAGCCGGCTACTAGGGAATGAGCAGTTCTTC. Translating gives CASSRLLGNEQFF.